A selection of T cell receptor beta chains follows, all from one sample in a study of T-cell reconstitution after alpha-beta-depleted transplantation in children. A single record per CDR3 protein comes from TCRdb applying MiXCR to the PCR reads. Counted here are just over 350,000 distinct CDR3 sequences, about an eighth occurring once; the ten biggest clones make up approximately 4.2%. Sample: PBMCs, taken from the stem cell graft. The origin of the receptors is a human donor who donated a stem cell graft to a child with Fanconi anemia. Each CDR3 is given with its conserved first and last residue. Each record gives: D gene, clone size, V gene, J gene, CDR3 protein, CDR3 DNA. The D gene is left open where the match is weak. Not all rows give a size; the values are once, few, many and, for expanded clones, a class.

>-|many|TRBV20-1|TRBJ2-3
CSASQGVTLHTQYF
TGCAGTGCATCACAAGGGGTAACCCTACATACGCAGTATTTT
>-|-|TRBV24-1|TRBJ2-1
CATSGLPGSYNEQFF
TGTGCCACCAGTGGGTTACCGGGGTCCTACAATGAGCAGTTCTTC
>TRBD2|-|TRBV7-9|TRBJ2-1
CASSLTSGGWDEQFF
TGTGCCAGCAGCTTGACTAGCGGGGGATGGGATGAGCAGTTCTTC
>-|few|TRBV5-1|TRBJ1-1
CASSLGWNRDTEAFF
TGCGCCAGCAGCCTGGGTTGGAACCGGGACACTGAAGCTTTCTTT
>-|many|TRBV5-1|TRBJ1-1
CASSLRQGGSTEAFF
TGCGCCAGCAGCCTCCGGCAGGGAGGAAGCACTGAAGCTTTCTTT
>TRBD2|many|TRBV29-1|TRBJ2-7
CSVDSGTDYEQYF
TGCAGCGTTGATAGCGGGACTGACTACGAGCAGTACTTC
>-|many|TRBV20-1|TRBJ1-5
CSARRGQPQHF
TGCAGTGCTAGAAGGGGTCAGCCCCAGCATTTT
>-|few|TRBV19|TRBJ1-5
CASSVQVRNQPQHF
TGTGCCAGCTCCGTACAGGTTCGGAATCAGCCCCAGCATTTT
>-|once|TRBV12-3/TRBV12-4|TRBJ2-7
CASAAPGIYEQYF
TGTGCCAGCGCCGCCCCAGGGATCTACGAGCAGTACTTC
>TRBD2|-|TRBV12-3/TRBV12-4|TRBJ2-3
CASSMRLAGGVTDTQYF
TGTGCCAGCAGTATGCGACTAGCGGGGGGAGTCACAGATACGCAGTATTTT
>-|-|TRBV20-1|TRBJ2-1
CSATTPTPGYEQFF
TGCAGTGCAACTACCCCAACACCGGGGTATGAGCAGTTCTTC
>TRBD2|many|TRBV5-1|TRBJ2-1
CASSLGQRGTYNEQFF
TGCGCCAGCAGCTTGGGCCAGCGGGGAACCTACAATGAGCAGTTCTTC
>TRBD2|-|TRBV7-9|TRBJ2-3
CASTLLAGGTATDTQYF
TGTGCCAGCACCCTGCTCGCGGGGGGGACTGCCACAGATACGCAGTATTTT
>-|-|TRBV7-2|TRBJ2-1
CASSSSYEQFF
TGTGCCAGCAGCTCATCATATGAGCAGTTCTTC
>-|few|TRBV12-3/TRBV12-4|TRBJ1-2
CASSFMAGFYGYTF
TGTGCCAGCAGTTTTATGGCAGGGTTCTATGGCTACACCTTC
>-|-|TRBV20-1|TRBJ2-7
CSARVDTYEQYF
TGCAGTGCTAGGGTGGACACCTACGAGCAGTACTTC
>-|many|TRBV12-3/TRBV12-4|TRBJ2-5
CATRLVKGETQYF
TGTGCCACACGGCTGGTGAAGGGAGAGACCCAGTACTTC
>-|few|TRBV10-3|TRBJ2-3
CAISELGAAGDTQYF
TGTGCCATCAGTGAGCTGGGGGCGGCGGGAGATACGCAGTATTTT
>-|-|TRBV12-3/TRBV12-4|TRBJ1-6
CASSLRMDSYNSPLHF
TGTGCCAGCAGTTTACGGATGGACTCCTATAATTCACCCCTCCACTTT
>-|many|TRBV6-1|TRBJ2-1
CASSKQKGESHEQFF
TGTGCCAGCAGTAAACAAAAAGGGGAGTCGCATGAGCAGTTCTTC
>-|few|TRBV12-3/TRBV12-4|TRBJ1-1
CASSPNRASTEAFF
TGTGCCAGCAGTCCCAATAGGGCGAGCACTGAAGCTTTCTTT
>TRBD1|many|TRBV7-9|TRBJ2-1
CASSVFGTVSDEQFF
TGTGCCAGCAGCGTGTTCGGGACAGTCAGCGATGAGCAGTTCTTC
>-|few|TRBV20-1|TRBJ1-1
CSAAIRDKNTEAFF
TGCAGTGCTGCAATCCGGGACAAGAACACTGAAGCTTTCTTT
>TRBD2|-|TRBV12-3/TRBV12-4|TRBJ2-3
CASSPRLADTDTQYF
TGTGCCAGCAGTCCAAGACTAGCGGACACAGATACGCAGTATTTT
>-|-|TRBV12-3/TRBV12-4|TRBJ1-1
CASSGRQLNTEAFF
TGTGCCAGCAGTGGAAGACAGTTGAACACTGAAGCTTTCTTT
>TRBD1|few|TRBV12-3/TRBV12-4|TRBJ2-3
CASSPATTGGLDTQYF
TGTGCCAGCAGTCCTGCTACAACAGGGGGCTTAGATACGCAGTATTTT
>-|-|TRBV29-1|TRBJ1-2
CSVADRSPPYGYTF
TGCAGCGTCGCCGACAGGAGCCCACCATATGGCTACACCTTC
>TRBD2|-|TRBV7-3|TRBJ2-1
CASKLAGGPYEQFF
TGTGCCAGTAAACTAGCGGGGGGGCCCTATGAGCAGTTCTTC
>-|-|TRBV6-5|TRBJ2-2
CASSYGARAGELFF
TGTGCCAGCAGTTACGGGGCTCGGGCCGGGGAGCTGTTTTTT
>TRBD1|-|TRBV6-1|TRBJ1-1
CASYPHLTGNLYTEAFF
TGTGCCAGCTACCCCCATTTGACAGGGAATTTGTACACTGAAGCTTTCTTT
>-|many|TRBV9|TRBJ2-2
CASSVQGATGELFF
TGTGCCAGCAGCGTACAAGGGGCCACCGGGGAGCTGTTTTTT
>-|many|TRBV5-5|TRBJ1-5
CASRMDRNQPQHF
TGTGCCAGCAGGATGGACAGAAATCAGCCCCAGCATTTT
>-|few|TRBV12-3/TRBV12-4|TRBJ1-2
CASSFRALNYGYTF
TGTGCCAGCAGTTTCAGGGCACTCAACTATGGCTACACCTTC
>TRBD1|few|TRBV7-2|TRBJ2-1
CASNDRGGLNNEQFF
TGTGCCAGCAACGACAGGGGAGGTTTAAACAATGAGCAGTTCTTC
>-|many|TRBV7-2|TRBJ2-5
CASSRLGGLAETQYF
TGTGCCAGCAGCCGCCTGGGGGGCTTGGCGGAGACCCAGTACTTC
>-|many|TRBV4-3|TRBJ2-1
CASSQGGSVSNEQFF
TGCGCCAGCAGCCAAGGAGGGAGCGTGAGCAATGAGCAGTTCTTC
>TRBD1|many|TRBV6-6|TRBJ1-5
CASSGRQGIWHF
TGTGCCAGCAGTGGCCGACAGGGCATATGGCATTTT
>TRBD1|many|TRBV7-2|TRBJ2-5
CASSSPGQEETQYF
TGTGCCAGCAGCTCGCCGGGACAGGAAGAGACCCAGTACTTC